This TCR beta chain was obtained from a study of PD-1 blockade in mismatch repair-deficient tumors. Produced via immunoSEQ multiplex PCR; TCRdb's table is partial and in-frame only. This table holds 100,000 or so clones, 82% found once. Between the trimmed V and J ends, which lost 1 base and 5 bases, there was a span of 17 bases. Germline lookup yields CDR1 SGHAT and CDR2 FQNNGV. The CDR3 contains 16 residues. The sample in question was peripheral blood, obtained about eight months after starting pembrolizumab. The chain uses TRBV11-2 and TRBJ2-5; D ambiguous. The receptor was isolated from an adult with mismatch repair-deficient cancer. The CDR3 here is CASSLGLGGGWETQYF. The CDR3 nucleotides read TGTGCCAGCAGCTTAGGTCTTGGTGGCGGTTGGGAGACCCAGTACTTC.